This TCR beta chain was sequenced during a study of T cells in Graves' hyperthyroidism and ophthalmopathy. Overall study findings and caveats: Also found in blood were most expanded thyroid clonotypes above 0.001.

This CDR3 has 11 amino acids. V was clipped by 6 bases and J by 6 bases; unmatched bases: 3. Germline-derived CDR1 and CDR2 are SQVTM and ANQGSEA. Amplified regions were TCR beta CDR3 sequences from RNA transcripts. Researchers ran a first-round RT-PCR on the TCR CDR3 using the HTBI primer set. One entry per CDR3 protein results from TCRdb running MiXCR on the multiplex PCR reads. The profile shows around 99,000 distinct CDR3 sequences, roughly 15% of them singletons. This clonotype occurred many times. What it binds is not known. A lack of ophthalmopathy progression within 18 months defined stable Graves' hyperthyroidism. Uncontrolled infection, other autoimmune disease, pregnancy or lactation excluded patients.

The sequence was obtained from a woman aged 45-65 years with Graves' hyperthyroidism. Specimen: blood. This chain joins TRBV29-1 and TRBJ2-7, with 9 positions matching TRBD2. CDR3 sequence reads: CSVAGGAEQYF. The CDR3 DNA is TGCAGCGTCGCGGGGGGGGCCGAGCAGTACTTC.